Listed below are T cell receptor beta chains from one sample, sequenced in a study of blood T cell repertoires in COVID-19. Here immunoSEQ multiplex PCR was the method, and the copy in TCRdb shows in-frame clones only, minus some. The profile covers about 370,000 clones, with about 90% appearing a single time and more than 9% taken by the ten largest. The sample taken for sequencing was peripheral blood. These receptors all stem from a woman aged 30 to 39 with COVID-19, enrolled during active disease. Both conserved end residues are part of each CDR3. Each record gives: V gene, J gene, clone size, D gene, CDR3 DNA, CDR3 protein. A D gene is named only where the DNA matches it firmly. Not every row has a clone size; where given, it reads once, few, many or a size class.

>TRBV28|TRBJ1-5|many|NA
TGTGCCAGCAGTTTGCCTCGGGGGCCCCAGCATTTT
CASSLPRGPQHF
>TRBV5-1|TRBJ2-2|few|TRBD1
TGCGCCAGCAGCTCCTCGGGACAGGGGGGAACCGGGGAGCTGTTTTTT
CASSSSGQGGTGELFF
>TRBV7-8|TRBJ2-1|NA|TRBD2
TGTGCCAGCAGCGCTAAAAGACTAGCGGGGGAGCAGTTCTTC
CASSAKRLAGEQFF
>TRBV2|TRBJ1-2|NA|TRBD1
TGTGCCAGCACTGAGGACAGGTTCTATGGCTACACCTTC
CASTEDRFYGYTF
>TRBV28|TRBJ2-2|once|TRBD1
TGTGCCAGCAGTTACGCGGACAGGGGCACCGGGGAGCTGTTTTTT
CASSYADRGTGELFF
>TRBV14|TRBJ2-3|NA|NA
TGTGCCAGCAGCCCCCGACAGGTCGCAGATACGCAGTATTTT
CASSPRQVADTQYF
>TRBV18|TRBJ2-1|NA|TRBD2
TGTGCCAGCTCACCACGGTCCGCGGGAGGATTGAATGAGCAGTTCTTC
CASSPRSAGGLNEQFF
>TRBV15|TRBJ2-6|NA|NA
TGTGCCACCAGCAGAAAGACAGGCTCTGGGGCCAACGTCCTGACTTTC
CATSRKTGSGANVLTF
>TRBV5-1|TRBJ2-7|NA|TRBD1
TGCGCCAGCAGCAGCCGGGACAGGGCGGGGGAGCAGTACTTC
CASSSRDRAGEQYF
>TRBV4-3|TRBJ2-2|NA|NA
TGCGCCAGCAGCCAAGCGTCCGGGGCCGGGGAGCTGTTTTTT
CASSQASGAGELFF
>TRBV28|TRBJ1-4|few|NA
TGTGCCAGCAGTCGCACCGGGACTCCCGCCGAAAAACTGTTTTTT
CASSRTGTPAEKLFF
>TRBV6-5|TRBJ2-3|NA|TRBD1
TGTGCCAGCAGAAGGACAGGGGGCAAGGATACGCAGTATTTT
CASRRTGGKDTQYF
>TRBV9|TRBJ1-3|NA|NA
TGTGCCAGCAGCGACTATATGAAAAGCGGCCGAAACACCATATATTTT
CASSDYMKSGRNTIYF
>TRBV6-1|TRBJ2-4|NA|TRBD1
TGTGCCAGCAGTGAATTGGGACAGATTAAAAACATTCAGTACTTC
CASSELGQIKNIQYF
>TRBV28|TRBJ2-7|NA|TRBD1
TGTGCCAGCAGTTTCGACAGGGACGTCCACGAGCAGTACTTC
CASSFDRDVHEQYF
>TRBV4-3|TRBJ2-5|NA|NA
TGCGCCAGCAGCCAAGGATTACAGGTCCAAGAGACCCAGTACTTC
CASSQGLQVQETQYF
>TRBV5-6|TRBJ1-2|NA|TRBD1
TGTGCCTCCCTAACAGGGGGCGCGCTAGGCTACACCTTC
CASLTGGALGYTF
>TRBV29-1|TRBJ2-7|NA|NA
TGCAGCGTTGTTGTCGATAGCTCCTACGAGCAGTACTTC
CSVVVDSSYEQYF
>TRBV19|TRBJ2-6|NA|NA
TGTGCCAGTAGAGACGTGGGCACCGTTTTTGGGGCCAACGTCCTGACTTTC
CASRDVGTVFGANVLTF
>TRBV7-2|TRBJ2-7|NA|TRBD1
TGTGCCAGCAAGTCCACAGGGGGTTTTGAGCAGTACTTC
CASKSTGGFEQYF
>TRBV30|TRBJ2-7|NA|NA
TGTGCCTGGAGTGTAGGGGTCACCAACTCCTACGAGCAGTACTTC
CAWSVGVTNSYEQYF
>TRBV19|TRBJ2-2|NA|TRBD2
TGTGCCAGTACCGGGACTAGCGGGAGGGCCGGAAACACCGGGGAGCTGTTTTTT
CASTGTSGRAGNTGELFF
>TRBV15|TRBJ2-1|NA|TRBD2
TGTGCCACCTTGACTAGCGGGAGGGCCCAGGGTGAGCAGTTCTTC
CATLTSGRAQGEQFF
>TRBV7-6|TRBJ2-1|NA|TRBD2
TGTGCCAGCAGCTTGGGGACTAGCCCCTACAATGAGCAGTTCTTC
CASSLGTSPYNEQFF
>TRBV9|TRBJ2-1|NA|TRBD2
TGTGCCAGCAGCGTAGGGACTAGCAGCTACAATGAGCAGTTCTTC
CASSVGTSSYNEQFF
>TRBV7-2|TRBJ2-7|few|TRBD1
TGTGCCAGCAGCTTTGGGACAGGCGCCGGGGGCGAGCAGTACTTC
CASSFGTGAGGEQYF
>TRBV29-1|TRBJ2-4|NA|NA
TGCAGCGCTCGGGACTGGAGAAACATTCAGTACTTC
CSARDWRNIQYF
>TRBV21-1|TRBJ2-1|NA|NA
TGTGCCAGCACCAACGGGACTACGCTAACCTACAATGAGCAGTTCTTC
CASTNGTTLTYNEQFF
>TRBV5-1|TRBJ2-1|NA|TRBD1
TGCGCCAGCAGCTCCGGGACAGGGATCGATGAGCAGTTCTTC
CASSSGTGIDEQFF
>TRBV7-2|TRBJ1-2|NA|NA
TGTGCCAGCAGCTTAGGGGGGCTAGTGTTGGGCTACACCTTC
CASSLGGLVLGYTF
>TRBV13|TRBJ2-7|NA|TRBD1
TGTGCCAGCAGCACCACCGGGGACAGGGACTACGAGCAGTACTTC
CASSTTGDRDYEQYF
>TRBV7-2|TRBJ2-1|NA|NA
TGTGCCAGCAGCTTACTGGCGGTTCCCTACAATGAGCAGTTCTTC
CASSLLAVPYNEQFF
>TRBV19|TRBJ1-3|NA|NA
TGTGCCAGTAGTATAAGAGGTCAGCGCATATATTTT
CASSIRGQRIYF
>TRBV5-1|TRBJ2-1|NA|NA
TGCGCCAGCAGCTTAGCGGCGAGCTCCTACAATGAGCAGTTCTTC
CASSLAASSYNEQFF
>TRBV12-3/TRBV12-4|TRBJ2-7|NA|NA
TGTGCCAGCAGTTTAAGTAGTGGGGCCGAGCAGTACTTC
CASSLSSGAEQYF
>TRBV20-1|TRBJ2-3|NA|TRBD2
TGCAGTGCTAGTCTTCCGGGACTAGCTGCAGATACGCAGTATTTT
CSASLPGLAADTQYF
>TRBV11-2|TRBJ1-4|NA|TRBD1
TGTGCCAGCAGCTTAGATGGCAGGGGGTCTGAAAAACTGTTTTTT
CASSLDGRGSEKLFF
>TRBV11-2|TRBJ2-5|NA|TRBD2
TGTGCCAGCAGCGAGGGGACTAGCGGGGAAGAGACCCAGTACTTC
CASSEGTSGEETQYF
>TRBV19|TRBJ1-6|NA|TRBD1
TGTGCCAGTAGTATTCCAGGGGGATTTTCACCCCTCCACTTT
CASSIPGGFSPLHF
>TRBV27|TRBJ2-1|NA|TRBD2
TGTGCCAGCAGTATAGGTACTAGCGACTCCTACAATGAGCAGTTCTTC
CASSIGTSDSYNEQFF